A selection of T cell receptor beta chains follows, all from one sample in a study of T-cell memory formation after mild COVID-19. TCRdb analysed the 5' RACE reads with MiXCR anew, one entry per CDR3 protein. Altogether 250,000 to 350,000 distinct CDR3 sequences are present, roughly 15% being singletons, with the ten largest covering roughly 20%. The source material was PBMCs or a T cell subset sorted from them (not recorded which). These receptor sequences come from a young man who had mild COVID-19 (a few samples of this study predate the infection). Cell type and time point are not known. Each CDR3 is given with its conserved first and last residue. D genes are given only for firm matches. Clone size is given for some rows only: seen once, a few or many times, or a class if the clone is expanded.

v_gene: TRBV6-2/TRBV6-3; d_gene: -; j_gene: TRBJ1-1; abundance: few; CDR3aa: CASSGRNTEAFF; CDR3nt: TGTGCCAGCAGCGGAAGGAACACTGAAGCTTTCTTT
v_gene: TRBV19; d_gene: -; j_gene: TRBJ1-5; abundance: -; CDR3aa: CASSIASLGNQPQHF; CDR3nt: TGTGCCAGTAGTATCGCCAGTTTAGGCAATCAGCCCCAGCATTTT
v_gene: TRBV6-5; d_gene: TRBD1; j_gene: TRBJ1-6; abundance: -; CDR3aa: CASSRDRINSPLHF; CDR3nt: TGTGCCAGCAGTAGGGACAGGATTAATTCACCCCTCCACTTT
v_gene: TRBV19; d_gene: -; j_gene: TRBJ1-2; abundance: few; CDR3aa: CASSILINYGYTF; CDR3nt: TGTGCCAGTAGTATTCTTATAAACTATGGCTACACCTTC
v_gene: TRBV12-3/TRBV12-4; d_gene: -; j_gene: TRBJ2-5; abundance: many; CDR3aa: CASRAGGETQYF; CDR3nt: TGTGCCAGCAGGGCCGGAGGGGAGACCCAGTACTTC
v_gene: TRBV4-2; d_gene: -; j_gene: TRBJ2-3; abundance: -; CDR3aa: CASSQDSTRGYGADTQYF; CDR3nt: TGTGCCAGCAGCCAAGATTCTACTCGCGGGTACGGAGCAGATACGCAGTATTTT
v_gene: TRBV12-3/TRBV12-4; d_gene: -; j_gene: TRBJ1-1; abundance: -; CDR3aa: CASSFETYGTEAFF; CDR3nt: TGTGCCAGCAGTTTCGAGACGTATGGCACTGAAGCTTTCTTT
v_gene: TRBV6-2/TRBV6-3; d_gene: -; j_gene: TRBJ2-1; abundance: many; CDR3aa: CASSRWGLSPYNEQFF; CDR3nt: TGTGCCAGCTCTAGGTGGGGTCTATCACCCTACAATGAGCAGTTCTTC
v_gene: TRBV28; d_gene: -; j_gene: TRBJ2-3; abundance: -; CDR3aa: CASSSSEDTQYF; CDR3nt: TGTGCCAGCAGCTCCAGCGAAGATACGCAGTATTTT
v_gene: TRBV18; d_gene: -; j_gene: TRBJ2-3; abundance: many; CDR3aa: CASSSDTQYF; CDR3nt: TGTGCCAGCTCATCAGATACGCAGTATTTT
v_gene: TRBV5-1; d_gene: -; j_gene: TRBJ2-7; abundance: few; CDR3aa: CASSFRHPSYEQYF; CDR3nt: TGCGCCAGCAGCTTCCGACACCCCTCCTACGAGCAGTACTTC
v_gene: TRBV7-9; d_gene: -; j_gene: TRBJ2-3; abundance: few; CDR3aa: CASSLDSPGQYF; CDR3nt: TGTGCCAGCAGCTTAGACTCCCCGGGGCAGTATTTT
v_gene: TRBV18; d_gene: TRBD2; j_gene: TRBJ2-3; abundance: few; CDR3aa: CASSPPNQRGYTDTQYF; CDR3nt: TGTGCCAGCTCACCACCAAACCAGCGGGGGTACACAGATACGCAGTATTTT
v_gene: TRBV2; d_gene: -; j_gene: TRBJ1-1; abundance: -; CDR3aa: CASSAREALWAFF; CDR3nt: TGTGCCAGCAGCGCGAGAGAAGCCCTATGGGCTTTCTTT
v_gene: TRBV6-5; d_gene: TRBD2; j_gene: TRBJ2-1; abundance: -; CDR3aa: CASSYLAGDNEQFF; CDR3nt: TGTGCCAGCAGTTATCTAGCGGGGGACAATGAGCAGTTCTTC
v_gene: TRBV6-1; d_gene: -; j_gene: TRBJ1-2; abundance: -; CDR3aa: CASSEGSEFYGYTF; CDR3nt: TGTGCCAGCAGTGAAGGGTCAGAGTTCTATGGCTACACCTTC
v_gene: TRBV10-3; d_gene: TRBD1; j_gene: TRBJ1-2; abundance: -; CDR3aa: CAINDRDRGNYGYTF; CDR3nt: TGTGCCATCAATGACCGGGACAGGGGTAACTATGGCTACACCTTC
v_gene: TRBV7-2; d_gene: TRBD2; j_gene: TRBJ2-1; abundance: -; CDR3aa: CASSLGTSGGENEQFF; CDR3nt: TGTGCCAGCAGCCTCGGGACTAGCGGGGGGGAGAATGAGCAGTTCTTC